These 4 T cell receptor beta chains came from one sample sequenced in a study of response to subunit inactivated influenza vaccine. Via MiXCR, TCRdb re-called the RT-PCR reads, giving one row per CDR3 protein. The sample comprises 800,000 or so distinct CDR3 sequences, around 21% of which are singletons, and 10% to 13% rests with the top ten. Sequenced here: PBMCs from blood, sampled roughly 5 days after vaccination. Receptors originate from a man aged 45-65 years who received an inactivated influenza vaccine.

The table lists this clonotype with a few counts. This chain joins TRBV6-1 and TRBJ2-7, with 12 bases that match TRBD1. The CDR3 totals 15 residues. V lost 6 bases and J lost 7; bases outside the gene matches: 10. The germline V gene encodes CDR1 MNHNS and CDR2 SASEGT. CDR3 coding DNA: TGTGCCAGCAGGGATCCGGGACAGGGGGCGGTGGAGCAGTACTTC. Its protein product is CASRDPGQGAVEQYF.

This clonotype was seen a few times. The chain links TRBV10-2 to TRBJ1-1; D is undetermined. This CDR3 is built from 11 residues. Germline V lookup: CDR1 WSHSY, CDR2 SAAADI. V shed 8 bases and J shed 3 bases, with 7 bases lying between them. The CDR3 coding sequence is TGCGCCAGCCACCGGGACACTGAAGCTTTCTTT. This translates into CASHRDTEAFF.

Note on this clonotype: A much larger clone sits a single nucleotide away, making a read error possible. The V gene is TRBV29-1, the J gene TRBJ2-3; 8 bases match TRBD2. Germline trimming cut 4 bases from V and 8 bases from J; bases unmatched to any gene: 8. The CDR3 runs 13 residues. Germline CDR1 SQVTM, CDR2 ANQGSEA. CDR3 in DNA: TGCAGCGTTGTCCGGGAGGGCCTCAGTACGCAGTATTTT. Amino acid sequence: CSVVREGLSTQYF.

The genes are TRBV7-8 and TRBJ2-7; 8 bases align to TRBD1. Germline V lookup: CDR1 SGHVS, CDR2 FQNEAQ. The CDR3 runs 13 residues. The trim removed 5 bases at V and 6 bases at J, leaving 6 bases unmatched. The CDR3 nucleotides are TGTGCCAGCAGCCCGGACAGGGAAAGCGAGCAGTACTTC. Protein sequence: CASSPDRESEQYF.